A selection of T cell receptor beta chains follows, all from one sample in a study of response to subunit inactivated influenza vaccine. TCRdb processed the RT-PCR reads anew with MiXCR; each CDR3 protein has one entry. The sample has about 190,000 distinct CDR3 sequences, around 14% seen once. The specimen was CD8+ T cells sorted from PBMCs, collected more than 4 days after vaccination. The receptors originated from a middle-aged man who received an inactivated influenza vaccine. The CDR3 runs from the conserved cysteine through the conserved F or W. Each record gives: clone size, V gene, D gene, J gene, CDR3 DNA, CDR3 protein. The D gene is left open where the match is weak. Size values are once, few and many counts, or a class for expanded clones, and some rows have none.

clone size: few; V gene: TRBV5-1; D gene: NA; J gene: TRBJ2-7; CDR3 DNA: TGCGCCAGCAGCTTCCGGGGGGCCTCATACGAGCAGTACTTC; CDR3 protein: CASSFRGASYEQYF
clone size: NA; V gene: TRBV12-3/TRBV12-4; D gene: TRBD2; J gene: TRBJ2-2; CDR3 DNA: TGTGCCAGCACCTCGTTGGGACTAGCGCAAGAAAGGGGTAAATCCGGGGAGCTGTTTTTT; CDR3 protein: CASTSLGLAQERGKSGELFF
clone size: NA; V gene: TRBV11-2; D gene: TRBD2; J gene: TRBJ2-7; CDR3 DNA: TGTGCCAGCAGCTTAGTCGTGGGACTAGGGGGCTACGAGCAGTACTTC; CDR3 protein: CASSLVVGLGGYEQYF
clone size: few; V gene: TRBV5-5; D gene: NA; J gene: TRBJ1-6; CDR3 DNA: TGTGCCAGCAGCTTGGAAGGTTCGGGTTCCGCAGGGTGGCCCCTCCACTTT; CDR3 protein: CASSLEGSGSAGWPLHF
clone size: few; V gene: TRBV5-1; D gene: TRBD2; J gene: TRBJ2-1; CDR3 DNA: TGCGCCAGCAGCTTGAACAGCGGGAGGGAGTCCTACAATGAGCAGTTCTTC; CDR3 protein: CASSLNSGRESYNEQFF
clone size: many; V gene: TRBV3-1; D gene: NA; J gene: TRBJ2-7; CDR3 DNA: TGTGCCAGCAGTCCTACCAACTACGAGCGGCAGTACTTC; CDR3 protein: CASSPTNYERQYF
clone size: few; V gene: TRBV10-3; D gene: TRBD1; J gene: TRBJ1-5; CDR3 DNA: TGTGCCATCAGCCCTACCGGGACAGGGGACCGTCAGCCCCAGCATTTT; CDR3 protein: CAISPTGTGDRQPQHF
clone size: few; V gene: TRBV20-1; D gene: NA; J gene: TRBJ2-7; CDR3 DNA: TGCAGTGCTAGGGCCGGGTGGTCCTACGAGCAGTACTTC; CDR3 protein: CSARAGWSYEQYF
clone size: few; V gene: TRBV5-1; D gene: NA; J gene: TRBJ2-2; CDR3 DNA: TGCGCCAGCAGCTTCACAGGGACCGGGGAGCTGTTTTTT; CDR3 protein: CASSFTGTGELFF
clone size: NA; V gene: TRBV11-2; D gene: NA; J gene: TRBJ2-7; CDR3 DNA: TGTGCCAGCAGCCCGGGACTGAGCTCCTACGAGCAGTACTTC; CDR3 protein: CASSPGLSSYEQYF
clone size: NA; V gene: TRBV10-3; D gene: NA; J gene: TRBJ2-5; CDR3 DNA: TGTGCCATCAGTGAGACCGGGTCGCCTCGAGGGGAGACCCAGTACTTC; CDR3 protein: CAISETGSPRGETQYF
clone size: NA; V gene: TRBV28; D gene: NA; J gene: TRBJ2-1; CDR3 DNA: TGTGCCAGCAGTTCCCCATGGCAGGGAAGAAATGAGCAGTTCTTC; CDR3 protein: CASSSPWQGRNEQFF
clone size: NA; V gene: TRBV4-1; D gene: NA; J gene: TRBJ2-1; CDR3 DNA: TGCGCCAGCAGCCTTCAGAGCCAGACCGGGTCTCTTTTGGGTGAGCAGTTCTTC; CDR3 protein: CASSLQSQTGSLLGEQFF
clone size: few; V gene: TRBV28; D gene: TRBD1; J gene: TRBJ2-3; CDR3 DNA: TGTGCCAGCAGTTCCGGGACAGGGGACACAGATACGCAGTATTTT; CDR3 protein: CASSSGTGDTDTQYF
clone size: NA; V gene: TRBV28; D gene: NA; J gene: TRBJ2-4; CDR3 DNA: TGTGCCAGCAGTTTTGTTACGGGGGCGGGAAACATTCAGTACTTC; CDR3 protein: CASSFVTGAGNIQYF
clone size: few; V gene: TRBV4-3; D gene: NA; J gene: TRBJ1-5; CDR3 DNA: TGCGCCAGCAGCCAAATAACAGGGAGCAATCAGCCCCAGCATTTT; CDR3 protein: CASSQITGSNQPQHF
clone size: NA; V gene: TRBV12-3/TRBV12-4; D gene: NA; J gene: TRBJ2-2; CDR3 DNA: TGTGCCATCAAGAGGCCGGACGGGGAGCTGTTTTTT; CDR3 protein: CAIKRPDGELFF
clone size: NA; V gene: TRBV4-3; D gene: NA; J gene: TRBJ2-4; CDR3 DNA: TGCGCCAGCAGCGAGTGGGGTGGCGGGCCGGGGGACATTCAGTACTTC; CDR3 protein: CASSEWGGGPGDIQYF
clone size: many; V gene: TRBV13; D gene: NA; J gene: TRBJ1-4; CDR3 DNA: TGTGCCAGCAGCTTAGAGGGTGGCGATGAAAAACTGTTTTTT; CDR3 protein: CASSLEGGDEKLFF
clone size: NA; V gene: TRBV4-1; D gene: NA; J gene: TRBJ2-7; CDR3 DNA: TGCGCCAGCAGCACTAATTGGCCCGACGAGCAGTACTTC; CDR3 protein: CASSTNWPDEQYF
clone size: NA; V gene: TRBV27; D gene: NA; J gene: TRBJ2-7; CDR3 DNA: TGTGCCAGCAGTCCCAGGACAAGCGGCTACGAGCAGTACTTC; CDR3 protein: CASSPRTSGYEQYF
clone size: NA; V gene: TRBV4-3; D gene: TRBD1; J gene: TRBJ1-6; CDR3 DNA: TGCGCCAGCAGCCAACAATACAGGGGGATTAATTCACCCCTCCACTTT; CDR3 protein: CASSQQYRGINSPLHF
clone size: NA; V gene: TRBV12-3/TRBV12-4; D gene: NA; J gene: TRBJ1-2; CDR3 DNA: TGTGCCAGCAGTTTGGCGGTGGCGTTGTCATATGGCTACACCTTC; CDR3 protein: CASSLAVALSYGYTF
clone size: many; V gene: TRBV12-3/TRBV12-4; D gene: NA; J gene: TRBJ2-7; CDR3 DNA: TGTGCCAGCAGTCCCGGGGCCCACGAGCAGTACTTC; CDR3 protein: CASSPGAHEQYF
clone size: NA; V gene: TRBV30; D gene: TRBD2; J gene: TRBJ2-1; CDR3 DNA: TGTGCCTGGAGTGCACTAGCGAATGAGCAGTTCTTC; CDR3 protein: CAWSALANEQFF
clone size: NA; V gene: TRBV20-1; D gene: NA; J gene: TRBJ2-1; CDR3 DNA: TGCAGTGCTGAGAGGGGAAACAATGAGCAGTTCTTC; CDR3 protein: CSAERGNNEQFF
clone size: few; V gene: TRBV29-1; D gene: NA; J gene: TRBJ1-2; CDR3 DNA: TGCAGCGTTGAAGATCTGGGAGCCACATACTCTGGCTACACCTTC; CDR3 protein: CSVEDLGATYSGYTF
clone size: NA; V gene: TRBV19; D gene: NA; J gene: TRBJ1-1; CDR3 DNA: TGTGCCAGTAGTATGGTGCAGAGGGCTGAAGCTTTCTTT; CDR3 protein: CASSMVQRAEAFF
clone size: NA; V gene: TRBV20-1; D gene: NA; J gene: TRBJ2-3; CDR3 DNA: TGCAGTGCTAGAGACCCGTACAACACAGATACGCAGTATTTT; CDR3 protein: CSARDPYNTDTQYF
clone size: few; V gene: TRBV10-3; D gene: TRBD2; J gene: TRBJ2-1; CDR3 DNA: TGTGCCATCAGTGGACTAGCGGTTAACTATGAGCAGTTCTTC; CDR3 protein: CAISGLAVNYEQFF
clone size: few; V gene: TRBV7-8; D gene: TRBD2; J gene: TRBJ2-1; CDR3 DNA: TGTGCCAGCAGGACAGCTAGCGGGAAGTACAATGAGCAGTTCTTC; CDR3 protein: CASRTASGKYNEQFF
clone size: few; V gene: TRBV7-9; D gene: NA; J gene: TRBJ1-1; CDR3 DNA: TGTGCCAGCAGCTTACTGGACAGTGAAGCTTTCTTT; CDR3 protein: CASSLLDSEAFF
clone size: NA; V gene: TRBV7-9; D gene: NA; J gene: TRBJ2-7; CDR3 DNA: TGTGCCAGCAGCCCCCGGTGGGGGGGGGCCAACGACGAGCAGTACTTC; CDR3 protein: CASSPRWGGANDEQYF
clone size: NA; V gene: TRBV29-1; D gene: NA; J gene: TRBJ2-5; CDR3 DNA: TGCAGCGTTGCAGGGTACGACGGGGCCCAGTACTTC; CDR3 protein: CSVAGYDGAQYF
clone size: NA; V gene: TRBV6-1; D gene: TRBD2; J gene: TRBJ2-1; CDR3 DNA: TGTGCCAGCAGTGAACGGGGGGATGAGCAGTTCTTC; CDR3 protein: CASSERGDEQFF
clone size: NA; V gene: TRBV25-1; D gene: NA; J gene: TRBJ2-2; CDR3 DNA: TGTGCCAGCAGTGTCCAGGCGGACCCCGGGGAGCTGTTTTTT; CDR3 protein: CASSVQADPGELFF
clone size: few; V gene: TRBV2; D gene: NA; J gene: TRBJ2-7; CDR3 DNA: TGTGCCAGCAGTGATCCGGGACGTCGGGCTTACGAGCAGTACTTC; CDR3 protein: CASSDPGRRAYEQYF
clone size: few; V gene: TRBV6-2/TRBV6-3; D gene: NA; J gene: TRBJ2-1; CDR3 DNA: TGTGCCAGCAGTTGGGGCAGGGAGGTCTACAATGAGCAGTTCTTC; CDR3 protein: CASSWGREVYNEQFF
clone size: NA; V gene: TRBV29-1; D gene: NA; J gene: TRBJ1-1; CDR3 DNA: TGCAGCGCCTGGATCCTAACTGAAGCTTTCTTT; CDR3 protein: CSAWILTEAFF
clone size: few; V gene: TRBV12-3/TRBV12-4; D gene: NA; J gene: TRBJ2-1; CDR3 DNA: TGTGCCAGCAGTGCAGGCGGACATGAGCAGTTCTTC; CDR3 protein: CASSAGGHEQFF
clone size: few; V gene: TRBV9; D gene: TRBD1; J gene: TRBJ1-1; CDR3 DNA: TGTGCCAGCAGCGTTTCGGGGGGACAGGGCGCAGCTTTCTTT; CDR3 protein: CASSVSGGQGAAFF
clone size: few; V gene: TRBV6-2/TRBV6-3; D gene: NA; J gene: TRBJ1-1; CDR3 DNA: TGTGCCAGCAATAATTGGGACACTGAAGCTTTCTTT; CDR3 protein: CASNNWDTEAFF
clone size: NA; V gene: TRBV7-9; D gene: TRBD1; J gene: TRBJ2-5; CDR3 DNA: TGTGCCAGCAGCTTAGCCCCGGGACAGGGGGAAGAGACCCAGTACTTC; CDR3 protein: CASSLAPGQGEETQYF
clone size: NA; V gene: TRBV5-1; D gene: NA; J gene: TRBJ2-7; CDR3 DNA: TGCGCCAGTCGGGACCCCCCATCCTACGAGCAGTACTTC; CDR3 protein: CASRDPPSYEQYF
clone size: few; V gene: TRBV6-2/TRBV6-3; D gene: NA; J gene: TRBJ2-1; CDR3 DNA: TGTGCCAGCAGTTACCGACCCGACGGGGGGCCTAATTACAATGAGCAGTTCTTC; CDR3 protein: CASSYRPDGGPNYNEQFF
clone size: many; V gene: TRBV29-1; D gene: NA; J gene: TRBJ2-7; CDR3 DNA: TGCAGCGTTGTCCCCGGTCCCTACGAGCAGTACTTC; CDR3 protein: CSVVPGPYEQYF
clone size: NA; V gene: TRBV6-1; D gene: NA; J gene: TRBJ2-7; CDR3 DNA: TGTGCCAGCAGTGAAGACAGGGGGGGGGTACCCACCTACGAGCAGTACTTC; CDR3 protein: CASSEDRGGVPTYEQYF
clone size: NA; V gene: TRBV7-9; D gene: TRBD2; J gene: TRBJ2-1; CDR3 DNA: TGTGCCAGCAGCCTCACTGGGGGGGAGGGAATCAATGAGCAGTTCTTC; CDR3 protein: CASSLTGGEGINEQFF
clone size: NA; V gene: TRBV7-9; D gene: TRBD1; J gene: TRBJ1-6; CDR3 DNA: TGTGCCAGCAGCTCGACGGGACAGGGGTATTCACCCCTCCACTTT; CDR3 protein: CASSSTGQGYSPLHF
clone size: NA; V gene: TRBV2; D gene: NA; J gene: TRBJ2-5; CDR3 DNA: TGTGCCAGCAGGGCTTTGACACAGGAGACCCAGTACTTC; CDR3 protein: CASRALTQETQYF
clone size: NA; V gene: TRBV9; D gene: NA; J gene: TRBJ2-7; CDR3 DNA: TGTGCCAGCAGCGTATCCGGGGGGCCGTACGAGCAGTACTTC; CDR3 protein: CASSVSGGPYEQYF
clone size: many; V gene: TRBV5-1; D gene: TRBD1; J gene: TRBJ2-7; CDR3 DNA: TGCGCCAGCAGCAACAGTCAACGGACAGGGGTTTACGAGCAGTACTTC; CDR3 protein: CASSNSQRTGVYEQYF
clone size: NA; V gene: TRBV20-1; D gene: TRBD1; J gene: TRBJ2-7; CDR3 DNA: TGCAGTGCTGCCCGGACAGGGGACGAGCAGTACTTC; CDR3 protein: CSAARTGDEQYF
clone size: NA; V gene: TRBV27; D gene: TRBD2; J gene: TRBJ2-7; CDR3 DNA: TGTGCCAGCAGGACTAGCGGGTCCTACGAGCAGTACTTC; CDR3 protein: CASRTSGSYEQYF
clone size: many; V gene: TRBV12-3/TRBV12-4; D gene: NA; J gene: TRBJ2-5; CDR3 DNA: TGTGCCAGCAGTTTAGGCCCCCCAGGGGAGTCAGAGACCCAGTACTTC; CDR3 protein: CASSLGPPGESETQYF
clone size: NA; V gene: TRBV5-6; D gene: NA; J gene: TRBJ2-2; CDR3 DNA: TGTGCCAGCAGCTGGTACAGCGAGAACACCGGGGAGCTGTTTTTT; CDR3 protein: CASSWYSENTGELFF
clone size: few; V gene: TRBV4-3; D gene: NA; J gene: TRBJ1-2; CDR3 DNA: TGCGCCAGCAGCCAAGATGTTTTGGGGGCGAACTATGGCTACACCTTC; CDR3 protein: CASSQDVLGANYGYTF